This T cell receptor (beta chain) was recorded in a study of blood T cell repertoires in COVID-19. Across the study: PBMCs, B-cell-depleted T cells, or T cells were the source of the cDNA or gDNA that made up the material.

This CDR3 is built from 16 residues. The germline CDR1 and CDR2 sequences are LGHNT and FRNRAP. J gave up 2 bases and V 0 bases, and 3 bases lay outside the gene matches. Original data processing: Estimation of nucleated cell counts relied on the amplification of reference gene primers. Method: immunoSEQ multiplex PCR; TCRdb's copy keeps in-frame clones and lacks some. Clone size and V and J calls were adopted from that table, with D and trimming inferred from the DNA. The sample consists of some 160,000 clones, around 80% of them appearing once. The sample was PBMCs or T cells enriched from blood (not recorded which). The sequence came from a woman aged 45-65 years who had recovered from COVID-19. This chain links TRBV12-5 with TRBJ1-5; 8 bases are shared with TRBD1. The chain's CDR3 is CASGLVQGVGNQPQHF. Here the CDR3 DNA reads TGTGCTAGTGGTTTGGTACAGGGGGTCGGCAATCAGCCCCAGCATTTT.